Listed below are T cell receptor beta chains from one sample, sequenced in a study of Tregs in tolerant kidney transplant recipients. Profiled with immunoSEQ multiplex PCR; TCRdb holds only in-frame clones, not every one. Here the sample spans 100,000 to 120,000 clones, 90% being singletons. This specimen consisted of CD4+ T cells from blood, obtained before the transplant. These TCRs come from a human donor who received a combined kidney and bone marrow transplant. Both conserved end residues are part of each CDR3. D genes are given only for firm matches. A clone size is listed for some rows: how often the clone was seen (once, few, many), or a class if it is expanded.

CDR3 length	V gene	J gene	clone size	D gene	CDR3 protein	CDR3 DNA
15	TRBV7-6	TRBJ2-7	.	TRBD2	CASSSHGGVTYEQYF	TGTGCCAGCAGCTCACACGGGGGGGTTACCTACGAGCAGTACTTC
15	TRBV5-1	TRBJ2-6	.	.	CASSLRGSGANVLTF	TGCGCCAGCAGCTTACGGGGTTCTGGGGCCAACGTCCTGACTTTC
14	TRBV5-6	TRBJ1-1	.	.	CASSKGHTNTEAFF	TGTGCCAGCAGCAAGGGACACACAAACACTGAAGCTTTCTTT
14	TRBV7-8	TRBJ2-3	.	.	CASSLVAPTDTQYF	TGTGCCAGCAGCTTGGTGGCCCCTACAGATACGCAGTATTTT
13	TRBV6-6	TRBJ2-5	.	.	CASSYRQGETQYF	TGTGCCAGCAGTTACAGGCAGGGGGAGACCCAGTACTTC
15	TRBV11-3	TRBJ2-3	.	.	CASSLGTGGTDTQYF	TGTGCCAGCAGCTTAGGGACTGGAGGCACAGATACGCAGTATTTT
14	TRBV27	TRBJ1-4	.	.	CASSFGQSKEKLFF	TGTGCCAGCAGTTTTGGCCAGTCAAAAGAAAAACTGTTTTTT
13	TRBV5-1	TRBJ1-1	.	.	CASSIGVGAEAFF	TGCGCCAGCAGCATCGGAGTCGGGGCTGAAGCTTTCTTT
15	TRBV5-1	TRBJ1-5	.	TRBD1	CASSFTGDGYQPQHF	TGCGCCAGCAGTTTTACAGGGGATGGGTATCAGCCCCAGCATTTT
15	TRBV28	TRBJ2-7	.	TRBD2	CASPPSGSPSYEQYF	TGTGCCAGCCCACCTAGCGGGAGCCCATCGTACGAGCAGTACTTC
14	TRBV10-3	TRBJ2-1	.	TRBD2	CAIRSGSGFNEQFF	TGTGCCATCAGGAGCGGGAGCGGTTTCAATGAGCAGTTCTTC
13	TRBV29-1	TRBJ2-5	.	.	CSVPPGGGETQYF	TGCAGCGTCCCCCCCGGGGGAGGCGAGACCCAGTACTTC
16	TRBV5-8	TRBJ1-4	.	.	CASSSLMGGRGEKLFF	TGTGCCAGCAGCTCGCTCATGGGGGGGCGAGGTGAAAAACTGTTTTTT
15	TRBV5-1	TRBJ2-1	.	TRBD2	CASSLVAGGPGEQFF	TGCGCCAGCAGCTTGGTAGCGGGGGGGCCCGGTGAGCAGTTCTTC
16	TRBV14	TRBJ1-1	.	.	CASSQELEVSRTEAFF	TGTGCCAGCAGCCAAGAATTGGAGGTGAGCCGCACTGAAGCTTTCTTT
13	TRBV5-1	TRBJ1-5	.	.	CASSQEVNQPQHF	TGCGCCTCCAGTCAGGAGGTCAATCAGCCCCAGCATTTT
13	TRBV2	TRBJ2-3	.	TRBD2	CASRAAGMDTQYF	TGTGCCAGCAGGGCAGCGGGGATGGATACGCAGTATTTT
16	TRBV4-2	TRBJ1-2	once	.	CASSQDQTAPDYGYTF	TGTGCCAGCAGCCAAGATCAAACAGCTCCCGACTATGGCTACACCTTC
12	TRBV9	TRBJ2-1	.	TRBD2	CASSPSGRGVFF	TGTGCCAGCAGCCCGAGCGGGAGGGGTGTGTTCTTC
14	TRBV6-1	TRBJ1-5	.	TRBD1	CASSPTGDRQPQHF	TGTGCCAGCAGTCCCACAGGGGACAGACAGCCCCAGCATTTT
15	TRBV4-3	TRBJ1-5	.	.	CASSHSIRDKQPQHF	TGCGCCAGCAGCCATTCCATCCGGGACAAACAGCCCCAGCATTTT
16	TRBV4-1	TRBJ2-1	once	.	CASSGSLAHSYNEQFF	TGCGCCAGCAGCGGTTCTCTCGCGCACTCCTACAATGAGCAGTTCTTC
16	TRBV2	TRBJ1-6	.	.	CASSESRGIYNSPLHF	TGTGCCAGCAGTGAATCTCGAGGGATCTATAATTCACCCCTCCACTTT
15	TRBV6-5	TRBJ2-4	.	TRBD2	CASSYSQRGVDIQYF	TGTGCCAGCAGTTACTCTCAGCGGGGGGTCGACATTCAGTACTTC
12	TRBV29-1	TRBJ1-1	.	.	CSGTGFATEAFF	TGCAGCGGAACAGGGTTTGCCACTGAAGCTTTCTTT
14	TRBV10-3	TRBJ1-1	.	TRBD1	CAIRGDRVNTEAFF	TGTGCCATCAGGGGGGACAGGGTGAACACTGAAGCTTTCTTT
13	TRBV2	TRBJ1-2	.	TRBD1	CATRETGLYGYTF	TGTGCCACACGGGAGACAGGGCTCTATGGCTACACCTTC
16	TRBV9	TRBJ2-5	.	.	CASSVGDSEPGETQYF	TGTGCCAGCAGCGTAGGGGATAGCGAACCGGGAGAGACCCAGTACTTC
13	TRBV6-5	TRBJ1-2	.	.	CASRLQGNYGYTF	TGTGCCAGCAGACTCCAGGGGAACTATGGCTACACCTTC
17	TRBV27	TRBJ2-1	once	TRBD1	CASSHRDREVGGNEQFF	TGTGCCAGCAGTCATCGGGACAGGGAGGTGGGAGGCAATGAGCAGTTCTTC
15	TRBV6-1	TRBJ2-1	.	.	CASSVQGTPGNEQFF	TGTGCCAGCAGCGTACAGGGAACGCCAGGCAATGAGCAGTTCTTC
16	TRBV4-1	TRBJ2-1	once	TRBD2	CASSQATSGGGNEQFF	TGCGCCAGCAGCCAAGCCACTAGCGGGGGAGGAAATGAGCAGTTCTTC
12	TRBV30	TRBJ2-5	once	.	CAWSVTQEAQYF	TGTGCCTGGAGTGTAACCCAGGAGGCCCAGTACTTC
14	TRBV4-2	TRBJ2-1	.	.	CASSQDRGSGEQFF	TGTGCCAGCAGCCAAGATCGGGGGTCCGGTGAGCAGTTCTTC
16	TRBV2	TRBJ2-3	few	TRBD2	CASSYPGTSGRVAQYF	TGTGCCAGCAGTTATCCCGGGACTAGCGGGAGGGTTGCTCAGTATTTT
15	TRBV18	TRBJ1-1	.	.	CASSPVGRVNTEAFF	TGTGCCAGCTCACCAGTAGGGAGGGTGAACACTGAAGCTTTCTTT
16	TRBV5-1	TRBJ2-7	.	TRBD2	CASSLSLAGVVYEQYF	TGCGCCAGCAGCCTCAGCCTAGCGGGGGTCGTTTACGAGCAGTACTTC
15	TRBV7-9	TRBJ1-1	.	.	CASSLAGAWNTEAFF	TGTGCCAGCAGCTTAGCAGGGGCCTGGAACACTGAAGCTTTCTTT
13	TRBV5-4	TRBJ2-7	.	.	CASSTGQHHEQYF	TGTGCCAGCAGCACAGGACAACACCACGAGCAGTACTTC
15	TRBV9	TRBJ2-7	.	TRBD1	CASSAEDRGPGEQYF	TGTGCCAGCAGCGCCGAGGACAGGGGGCCCGGCGAGCAGTACTTC
15	TRBV7-6	TRBJ2-5	.	TRBD2	CASSFSSGTEETQYF	TGTGCCAGCAGCTTTTCTAGCGGGACCGAAGAGACCCAGTACTTC
15	TRBV5-6	TRBJ2-5	.	.	CASSLPTPAQETQYF	TGTGCCAGCAGCTTGCCGACACCAGCCCAAGAGACCCAGTACTTC
15	TRBV6-6	TRBJ1-2	once	.	CASSYRGEGSYGYTF	TGTGCCAGCAGTTATCGGGGGGAAGGTAGCTATGGCTACACCTTC
16	TRBV12-5	TRBJ2-2	.	.	CASGLPGEVPTGELFF	TGTGCTAGTGGTCTCCCTGGGGAGGTTCCCACCGGGGAGCTGTTTTTT
15	TRBV5-1	TRBJ2-3	.	TRBD1	CASSGGQGVADTQYF	TGCGCCAGCAGCGGGGGACAGGGGGTGGCAGATACGCAGTATTTT
14	TRBV14	TRBJ1-6	.	TRBD1	CASSHGTDNSPLHF	TGTGCCAGCAGCCACGGGACAGATAATTCACCCCTCCACTTT
14	TRBV12-5	TRBJ1-2	.	.	CASGDRDILYGYTF	TGTGCTAGTGGTGACCGGGATATACTCTATGGCTACACCTTC
14	TRBV7-2	TRBJ1-5	.	.	CASSGAGANQPQHF	TGTGCCAGCAGCGGGGCAGGGGCAAATCAGCCCCAGCATTTT
14	TRBV9	TRBJ1-4	.	TRBD1	CASSRQGGDEKLFF	TGTGCCAGCAGCCGACAGGGGGGGGATGAAAAACTGTTTTTT
14	TRBV6-5	TRBJ2-1	.	TRBD2	CASSYSRRGDEQFF	TGTGCCAGCAGTTACTCGAGGCGGGGGGATGAGCAGTTCTTC
15	TRBV6-5	TRBJ1-2	.	TRBD1	CASSYTGTGIYGYTF	TGTGCCAGCAGTTATACCGGGACAGGCATCTATGGCTACACCTTC
16	TRBV5-1	TRBJ2-2	.	.	CASSFQGPRGTGELFF	TGCGCCAGCAGCTTCCAGGGCCCACGAGGCACCGGGGAGCTGTTTTTT
17	TRBV5-1	TRBJ2-7	.	TRBD1	CASSFPDRQGSTYEQYF	TGCGCCAGCAGCTTCCCCGACCGACAGGGATCGACCTACGAGCAGTACTTC
14	TRBV5-1	TRBJ1-4	.	TRBD1	CASSRSTGMEKLFF	TGCGCCAGCAGCAGATCGACAGGGATGGAAAAACTGTTTTTT